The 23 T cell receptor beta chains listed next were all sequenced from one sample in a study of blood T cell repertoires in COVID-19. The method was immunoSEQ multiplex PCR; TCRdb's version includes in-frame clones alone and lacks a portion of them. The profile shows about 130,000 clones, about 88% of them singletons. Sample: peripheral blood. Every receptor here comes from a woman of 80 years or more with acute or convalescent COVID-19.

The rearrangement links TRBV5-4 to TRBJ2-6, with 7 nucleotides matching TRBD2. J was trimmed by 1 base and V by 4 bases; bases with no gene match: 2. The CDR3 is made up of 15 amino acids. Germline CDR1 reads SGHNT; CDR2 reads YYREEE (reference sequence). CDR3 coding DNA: TGTGCCAGCAGCCCCGGGGGGTCTGGGGCCAACGTCCTGACTTTC. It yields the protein CASSPGGSGANVLTF. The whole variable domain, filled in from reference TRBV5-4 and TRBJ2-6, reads ETGVTQSPTHLIKTRGQQVTLRCSSQSGHNTVSWYQQALGQGPQFIFQYYREEENGRGNFPPRFSGLQFPNYSSELNVNALELDDSALYLCASSPGGSGANVLTFGAGSRLTVL.

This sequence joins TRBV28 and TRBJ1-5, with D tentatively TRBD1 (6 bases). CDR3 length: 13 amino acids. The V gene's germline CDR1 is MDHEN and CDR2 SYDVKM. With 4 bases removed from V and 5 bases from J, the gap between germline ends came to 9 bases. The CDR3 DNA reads TGTGCCAGCAGTTCAGGACAGCATCAGCCCCAGCATTTT. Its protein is CASSSGQHQPQHF.

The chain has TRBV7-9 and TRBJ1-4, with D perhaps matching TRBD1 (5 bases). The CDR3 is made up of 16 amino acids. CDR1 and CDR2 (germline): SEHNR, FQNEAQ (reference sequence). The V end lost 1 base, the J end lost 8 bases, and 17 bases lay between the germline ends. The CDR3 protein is CASSLGFLTGVEKLFF. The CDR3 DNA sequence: TGTGCCAGCAGCTTAGGTTTTTTAACAGGAGTCGAAAAACTGTTTTTT.

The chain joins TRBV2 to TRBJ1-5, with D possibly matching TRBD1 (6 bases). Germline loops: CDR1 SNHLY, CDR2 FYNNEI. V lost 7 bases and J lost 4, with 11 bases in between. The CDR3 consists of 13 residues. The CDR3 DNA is TGTGCCAGCAAAACAGGGCGTAATCAGCCCCAGCATTTT. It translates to CASKTGRNQPQHF.

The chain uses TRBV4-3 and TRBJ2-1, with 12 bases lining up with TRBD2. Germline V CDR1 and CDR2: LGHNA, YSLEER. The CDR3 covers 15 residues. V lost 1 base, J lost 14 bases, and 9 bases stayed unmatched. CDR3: CASSQGASGGALKFF. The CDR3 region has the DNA TGCGCCAGCAGCCAAGGGGCTAGCGGGGGGGCCTTAAAGTTCTTC.

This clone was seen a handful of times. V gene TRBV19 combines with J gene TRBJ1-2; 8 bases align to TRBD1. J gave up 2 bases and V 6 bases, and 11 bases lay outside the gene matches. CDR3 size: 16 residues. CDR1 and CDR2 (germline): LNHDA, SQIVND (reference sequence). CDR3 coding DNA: TGTGCCAGTAGGGATCCGGGACAGGCGCTGAACTATGGCTACACCTTC. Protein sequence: CASRDPGQALNYGYTF.

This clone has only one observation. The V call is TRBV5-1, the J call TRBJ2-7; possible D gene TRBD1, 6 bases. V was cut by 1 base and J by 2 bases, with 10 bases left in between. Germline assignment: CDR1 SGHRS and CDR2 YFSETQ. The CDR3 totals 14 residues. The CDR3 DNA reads TGCGCCAGCAGCTTGAACGACAGGACCTACGAGCAGTACTTC. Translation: CASSLNDRTYEQYF.

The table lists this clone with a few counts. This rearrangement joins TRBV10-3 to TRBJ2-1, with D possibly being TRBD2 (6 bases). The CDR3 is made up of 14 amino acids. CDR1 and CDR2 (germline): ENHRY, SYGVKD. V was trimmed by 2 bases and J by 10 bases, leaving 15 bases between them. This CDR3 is CAISEPGLSDEQFF. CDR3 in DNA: TGTGCCATCAGTGAGCCGGGACTGAGTGACGAGCAGTTCTTC.

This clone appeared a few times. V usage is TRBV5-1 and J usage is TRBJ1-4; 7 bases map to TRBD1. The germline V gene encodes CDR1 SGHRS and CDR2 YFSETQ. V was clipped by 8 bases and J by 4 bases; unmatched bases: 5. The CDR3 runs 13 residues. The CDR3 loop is CASATGDNEKLFF. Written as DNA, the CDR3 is TGCGCCAGTGCTACAGGGGATAATGAAAAACTGTTTTTT.

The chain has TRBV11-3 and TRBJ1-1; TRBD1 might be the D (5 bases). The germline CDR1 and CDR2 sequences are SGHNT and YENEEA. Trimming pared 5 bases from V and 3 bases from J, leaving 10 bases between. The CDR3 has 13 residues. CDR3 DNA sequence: TGTGCCAGCAGCAACGGGGGATACACTGAAGCTTTCTTT. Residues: CASSNGGYTEAFF.

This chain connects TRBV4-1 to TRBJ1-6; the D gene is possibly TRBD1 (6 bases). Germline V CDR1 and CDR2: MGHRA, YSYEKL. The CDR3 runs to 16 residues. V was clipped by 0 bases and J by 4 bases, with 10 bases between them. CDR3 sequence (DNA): TGCGCCAGCAGCCAAGAGGGGGCGGCTTATAATTCACCCCTCCACTTT. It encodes CASSQEGAAYNSPLHF.

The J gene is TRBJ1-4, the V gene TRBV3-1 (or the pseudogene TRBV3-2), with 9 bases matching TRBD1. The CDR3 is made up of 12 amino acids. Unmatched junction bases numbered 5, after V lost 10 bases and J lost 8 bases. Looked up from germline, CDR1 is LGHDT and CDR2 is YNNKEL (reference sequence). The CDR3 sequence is CAITDRGEKLFF. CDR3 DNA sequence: TGTGCCATCACGGACAGGGGAGAAAAACTGTTTTTT.

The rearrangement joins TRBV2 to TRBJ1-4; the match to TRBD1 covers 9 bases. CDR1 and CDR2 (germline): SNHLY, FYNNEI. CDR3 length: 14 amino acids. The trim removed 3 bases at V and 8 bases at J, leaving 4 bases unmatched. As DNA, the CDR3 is TGTGCCAGCAGTGATAGGGACAGGGACGAAAAACTGTTTTTT. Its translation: CASSDRDRDEKLFF.

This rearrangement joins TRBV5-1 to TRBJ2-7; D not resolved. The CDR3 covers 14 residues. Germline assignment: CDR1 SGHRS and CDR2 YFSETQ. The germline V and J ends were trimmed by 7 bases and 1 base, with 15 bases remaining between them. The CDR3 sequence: CASGDEARSYEQYF. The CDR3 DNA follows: TGCGCCAGCGGTGATGAGGCCAGATCCTACGAGCAGTACTTC.

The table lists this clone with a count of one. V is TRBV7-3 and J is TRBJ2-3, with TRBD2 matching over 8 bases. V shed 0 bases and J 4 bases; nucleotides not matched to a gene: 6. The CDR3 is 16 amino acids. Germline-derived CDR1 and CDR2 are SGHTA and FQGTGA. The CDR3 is CASSLTLAGASDTQYF. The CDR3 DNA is TGTGCCAGCAGCTTAACGCTAGCGGGTGCCTCAGATACGCAGTATTTT.

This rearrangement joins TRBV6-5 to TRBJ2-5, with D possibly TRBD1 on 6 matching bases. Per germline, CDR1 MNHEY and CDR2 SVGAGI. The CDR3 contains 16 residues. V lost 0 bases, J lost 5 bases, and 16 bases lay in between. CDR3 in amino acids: CASSYSDSRMLETQYF. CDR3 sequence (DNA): TGTGCCAGCAGTTACTCGGACAGCCGGATGCTTGAGACCCAGTACTTC.

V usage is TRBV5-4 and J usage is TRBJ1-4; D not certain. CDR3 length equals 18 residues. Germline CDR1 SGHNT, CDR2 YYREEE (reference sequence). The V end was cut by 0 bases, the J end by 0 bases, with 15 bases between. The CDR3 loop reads CASSLALSGITTNEKLFF. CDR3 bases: TGTGCCAGCAGCTTGGCGCTTTCGGGGATAACAACTAATGAAAAACTGTTTTTT.

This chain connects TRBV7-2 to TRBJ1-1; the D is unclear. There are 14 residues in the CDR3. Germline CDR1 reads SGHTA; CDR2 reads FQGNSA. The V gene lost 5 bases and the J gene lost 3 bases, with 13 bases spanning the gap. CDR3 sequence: CASSPRAGDTEAFF. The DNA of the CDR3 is TGTGCCAGCAGCCCTCGGGCGGGTGACACTGAAGCTTTCTTT.

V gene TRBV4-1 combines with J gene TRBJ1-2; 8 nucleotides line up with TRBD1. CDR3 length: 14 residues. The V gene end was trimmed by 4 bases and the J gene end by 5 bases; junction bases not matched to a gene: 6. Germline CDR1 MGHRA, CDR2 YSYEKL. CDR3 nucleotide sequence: TGCGCCAGCAGCCTCCAGGACAGGGATTATGGCTACACCTTC. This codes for CASSLQDRDYGYTF.

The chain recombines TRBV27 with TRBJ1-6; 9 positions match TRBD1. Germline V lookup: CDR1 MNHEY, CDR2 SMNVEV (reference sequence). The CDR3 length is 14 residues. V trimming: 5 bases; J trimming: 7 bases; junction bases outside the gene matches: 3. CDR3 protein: CASSQTGGNSPLHF. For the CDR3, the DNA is TGTGCCAGCAGTCAGACAGGGGGGAATTCACCCCTCCACTTT.

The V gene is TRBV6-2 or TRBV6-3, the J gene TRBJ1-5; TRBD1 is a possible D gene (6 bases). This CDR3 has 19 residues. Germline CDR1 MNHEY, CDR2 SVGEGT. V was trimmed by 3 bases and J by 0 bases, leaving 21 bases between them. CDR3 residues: CASSYARRGARYSNQPQHF. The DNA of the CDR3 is TGTGCCAGCAGTTATGCCCGCCGGGGGGCCCGCTATAGCAATCAGCCCCAGCATTTT.

Here the CDR3 DNA reads TGCGCCAGCAGTACTTCCATAGACACCGGGGAGCTGTTTTTT. Amino acids: CASSTSIDTGELFF. The V call is TRBV10-1, the J call TRBJ2-2; D is ambiguous. The V and J ends lost 5 bases and 3 bases respectively, with 10 bases between them. CDR3 length: 14 amino acids. Germline CDR1 reads WNHNN; CDR2 reads SYGVQD (reference sequence).

Here the CDR3 reads CASSHLGKTSGRRETQYF. CDR3 in DNA: TGTGCCAGCAGCCATTTGGGAAAGACTAGCGGGAGGCGAGAGACCCAGTACTTC. The gene calls are TRBV3-1 (or the pseudogene TRBV3-2) and TRBJ2-5, with TRBD2 matching 13 bases. Germline assignment: CDR1 LGHDT and CDR2 YNNKEL (reference sequence). The V gene end was trimmed by 3 bases and the J gene end by 4 bases; junction bases not matched to a gene: 11. CDR3 length equals 18 residues.